Sequencing of this TCR beta chain was carried out in a study of T-cell memory formation after mild COVID-19. Whole-study context: Clustering of TCRs was largely donor specific.

Losses at the gene ends were 4 bases for V and 0 bases for J; bases not matched to a gene: 4. The CDR3 totals 15 residues. The germline V gene has CDR1 SGHRS and CDR2 YFSETQ. On this clonotype itself: Its antigen is still unknown.

General study findings and limits: For second-wave clones that peaked at day 37, SARS-CoV-2 specificity went unverified. The finding that pre-infection memory included some responding clones suggested that cross-reactive memory joined.

From 5'RACE with constant-segment primers came TCR alpha and TCR beta cDNA libraries that carried sample barcodes and UMIs. TCRdb called the 5' RACE reads again in MiXCR, with one record for every CDR3 protein. In the table there are 250,000 to 350,000 distinct CDR3 sequences, just under 20% of which are singletons. The chain has TRBV5-1 and TRBJ2-3; 8 nucleotides match TRBD2. The TCR was taken from a man in his late teens or twenties who had mild COVID-19 (a few samples of this study predate the infection). Cell type and time point are not known. The material sequenced was PBMCs or a T cell subset sorted from them (not recorded which). This CDR3 is CASSAGGSSTDTQYF. CDR3 coding DNA: TGCGCCAGCAGCGCGGGGGGCTCTAGCACAGATACGCAGTATTTT.